This T cell receptor beta chain is drawn from a study of T cell repertoires in aging, cancer and after chemotherapy. Study at large: Patients with chronic lymphocytic leukemia were sampled before and after fludarabine- or bendamustine-based chemotherapy. Whole-study findings and limits: Age-matched healthy donors had significantly more diverse, less clonal blood TCR repertoires than untreated cancer patients. In healthy donors, age-related TCR diversity loss mainly reflected lost richness.

Amplification of TCR beta used genomic DNA extracted from peripheral blood. Concerning this clonotype: Its target is not known.

A mixed TRB-A/B primer pool amplified rearranged TRB by multiplex touch-down PCR. MiXCR, applied by TCRdb to the multiplex PCR reads, yields one record per CDR3 protein. This sample has some 4,900 distinct CDR3 sequences, with 31% found just once. V lost 2 bases and J 7 bases, leaving 11 bases between the germline ends. Germline lookup yields CDR1 DFQATT and CDR2 SNEGSKA (reference sequence). This CDR3 is 13 amino acids long. Specimen: blood. The V call is TRBV20-1, the J call TRBJ1-4; no clear D gene. The sequence was obtained from a human donor with a blood cancer. The donor label of this sample is uncertain. The CDR3 DNA is TGCAGTGCTAGAAAAAAGGGAAGTGAAAAACTGTTTTTT. Translating gives CSARKKGSEKLFF.